The rows below give T cell receptor beta chains drawn from one sample of a study of human T cells and chemical hapten exposure. A single record per CDR3 protein comes from TCRdb applying MiXCR to the RACE reads. The table lists 110,000 or so distinct CDR3 sequences, nearly 35% of them singletons, with roughly 3% in the top ten. The source material was whole blood, sampled in connection with sensitization to the hapten diphenylcyclopropenone (DPC). The receptors were gathered from a man aged 40-55 years with alopecia areata. Some clones in this sample may be carry-over from other donors' samples. Each CDR3 is given with its conserved first and last residue. A row's size may be missing; if present it is once, few, many or a size class.

V gene: TRBV7-3
clone size: .
CDR3 protein: CASSYSSAGEQFF

V gene: TRBV27
clone size: few
CDR3 protein: CASSSTTRTDTQYF

V gene: TRBV28
clone size: .
CDR3 protein: CASAGNEQFF

V gene: TRBV6-5
clone size: .
CDR3 protein: CARRASGSLNTGELFF

V gene: TRBV27
clone size: .
CDR3 protein: CASSPSRTSYEQYF

V gene: TRBV12-3/TRBV12-4
clone size: few
CDR3 protein: CASSSPTRREGYNEQFF

V gene: TRBV29-1
clone size: few
CDR3 protein: CSVRTGGNYGYTF

V gene: TRBV7-9
clone size: .
CDR3 protein: CASSEDRAHGADTQYF

V gene: TRBV7-2
clone size: .
CDR3 protein: CASSLVSGRSTGELFF

V gene: TRBV11-2
clone size: few
CDR3 protein: CASSLGSSGTGWAEQYF

V gene: TRBV28
clone size: .
CDR3 protein: CATPQNGGSNGYGYTF

V gene: TRBV5-6
clone size: few
CDR3 protein: CASSLGPLAGGIPGEQYF

V gene: TRBV5-4
clone size: few
CDR3 protein: CATGGGPGPSDTQYF

V gene: TRBV28
clone size: few
CDR3 protein: CASSLTGTGLNEQYF

V gene: TRBV6-5
clone size: .
CDR3 protein: CASSPGTGSYNEQFF

V gene: TRBV5-6
clone size: few
CDR3 protein: CASSEDRGTGPQHF

V gene: TRBV20-1
clone size: .
CDR3 protein: CSASAVGPDTQYF

V gene: TRBV28
clone size: .
CDR3 protein: CASRSGSPYEQYF

V gene: TRBV9
clone size: few
CDR3 protein: CASSVLAGVDTQYF

V gene: TRBV4-1
clone size: .
CDR3 protein: CASSQVEGDEQFF

V gene: TRBV10-3
clone size: .
CDR3 protein: CAIMAQGSKTQYF

V gene: TRBV12-3/TRBV12-4
clone size: .
CDR3 protein: CASSGSGNTIYF

V gene: TRBV7-9
clone size: .
CDR3 protein: CASSLGRTGGENYGYTF

V gene: TRBV29-1
clone size: .
CDR3 protein: CSVEVGVGGEKLFF

V gene: TRBV7-9
clone size: .
CDR3 protein: CASSLGAEYGYTF

V gene: TRBV28
clone size: .
CDR3 protein: CASRLGDSRNTDTQYF

V gene: TRBV6-2/TRBV6-3
clone size: .
CDR3 protein: CASSYSTAYAEAFF

V gene: TRBV7-9
clone size: few
CDR3 protein: CASSLGHGGSSEQETQYF

V gene: TRBV7-2
clone size: .
CDR3 protein: CASSFPRTGMNTEAFF

V gene: TRBV7-9
clone size: few
CDR3 protein: CATDRGTRTEAFF

V gene: TRBV29-1
clone size: .
CDR3 protein: CSVEIGELFF

V gene: TRBV7-9
clone size: few
CDR3 protein: CASSPLVGTVYNEQFF